These 23 T cell receptor beta chains were sequenced from one sample in a study of CD8 T cells in Susac syndrome. The authors reverse transcribed roughly 0.5 to 1 ug RNA with random hexamers. TCRdb redid the calling of the immunoSEQ multiplex PCR reads with MiXCR, one entry per CDR3 protein. Of 100,000 to 150,000 distinct CDR3 sequences detected, 90% to 95% appear once; the ten largest clones hold around 0.2%. The specimen was CD8+ T cells from PBMCs. These receptor sequences come from a human donor with Susac syndrome.

This rearrangement joins TRBV20-1 to TRBJ2-7; 9 bases are a match to TRBD2. This CDR3 contains 15 residues. With V trimmed by 0 bases and J by 6 bases, 9 bases remained unmatched. Germline V CDR1 and CDR2: DFQATT, SNEGSKA (reference sequence). The CDR3 DNA follows: TGCAGTGCTAGAGAGGGGCTAGCGGGATCACCCGAGCAGTACTTC. This codes for CSAREGLAGSPEQYF.

The chain links TRBV5-1 to TRBJ2-2; possibly TRBD1 or TRBD2 for D (6 bases each). This CDR3 is built from 14 residues. V lost 4 bases, J lost 3 bases, and 10 bases lay in between. Germline CDR1 SGHRS, CDR2 YFSETQ. In DNA, the CDR3 is TGCGCCAGCAGCGCGGGACATTACACCGGGGAGCTGTTTTTT. Translating it yields CASSAGHYTGELFF. Full variable domain (outside the CDR3, taken from reference TRBV5-1 and TRBJ2-2): KAGVTQTPRYLIKTRGQQVTLSCSPISGHRSVSWYQQTPGQGLQFLFEYFSETQRNKGNFPGRFSGRQFSNSRSEMNVSTLELGDSALYLCASSAGHYTGELFFGEGSRLTVL.

This clonotype has more than one count but fewer than ten. The chain combines TRBV4-3 with TRBJ2-7; D tentatively fits TRBD1 or TRBD2 (5 bases each). Germline V gives CDR1 LGHNA, CDR2 YSLEER. The CDR3 loop spans 13 amino acids. Trimming shortened V by 3 bases and J by 2 bases, and 8 bases separated the two germline ends. The CDR3 protein is CASSQGTTYEQYF. For the CDR3, the DNA is TGCGCCAGCAGCCAGGGGACCACCTACGAGCAGTACTTC.

The gene calls are TRBV7-9 and TRBJ2-7, with 8 nucleotides matching TRBD1. V gave up 5 bases and J gave up 4 bases; unmatched junction bases: 10. This CDR3 has 15 amino acids. Germline CDR1 SEHNR, CDR2 FQNEAQ (reference sequence). CDR3 in DNA: TGTGCCAGCAGCGACCTCTCCGGGGACAGGTACGAGCAGTACTTC. Protein: CASSDLSGDRYEQYF. Drawing the rest from reference TRBV7-9 and TRBJ2-7, the complete variable domain is DTGVSQNPRHKITKRGQNVTFRCDPISEHNRLYWYRQTLGQGPEFLTYFQNEAQLEKSRLLSDRFSAERPKGSFSTLEIQRTEQGDSAMYLCASSDLSGDRYEQYFGPGTRLTVT.

The chain employs TRBV7-9 and TRBJ1-2, with a tentative D call TRBD1 (5 bases). Trimming pared 0 bases from V and 5 bases from J, leaving 7 bases between. Germline values: CDR1 SEHNR, CDR2 FQNEAQ (reference sequence). There are 13 residues in the CDR3. The CDR3 nucleotides are TGTGCCAGCAGCTTAGCGGGGCGGTATGGCTACACCTTC. Translation gives CASSLAGRYGYTF. The complete variable domain, with remaining parts taken from reference TRBV7-9 and TRBJ1-2, reads DTGVSQNPRHKITKRGQNVTFRCDPISEHNRLYWYRQTLGQGPEFLTYFQNEAQLEKSRLLSDRFSAERPKGSFSTLEIQRTEQGDSAMYLCASSLAGRYGYTFGSGTRLTVV.

This sequence joins TRBV6-1 and TRBJ2-1; D remains ambiguous. The CDR3 is 14 residues long. Between the trimmed V and J ends, which lost 2 bases and 2 bases, there was a span of 7 bases. Germline assignment: CDR1 MNHNS and CDR2 SASEGT. Here the CDR3 DNA reads TGTGCCAGCAGTGAACAGGAAACCTACAATGAGCAGTTCTTC. Protein sequence: CASSEQETYNEQFF.

DNA for the CDR3: TGTGCCAGCAGCCTCCCCAGGATGGGGGGAGGGCTCAGGCATACGCAGTATTTT. Translating gives CASSLPRMGGGLRHTQYF. V is TRBV28 and J is TRBJ2-3, with 7 bases that match TRBD2. This CDR3 has 18 amino acids. V dropped 6 bases and J dropped 7; count of bases not matched to a gene: 22. CDR1 is MDHEN, CDR2 SYDVKM, per germline.

The CDR3 is CASSYSTGTAYNEQFF. For the CDR3, the DNA is TGTGCCAGCAGTTATTCAACCGGGACAGCCTACAATGAGCAGTTCTTC. The V and J genes are TRBV6-5 and TRBJ2-1; TRBD1 aligns across 7 bases. The CDR3 is 16 amino acids. V shed 3 bases, J shed 2 bases, and the junction held 7 bases outside the gene matches. Germline-derived CDR1 and CDR2 are MNHEY and SVGAGI.

The chain joins TRBV30 to TRBJ2-3, with 8 bases that match TRBD1. V shed 1 base and J 2 bases; nucleotides not matched to a gene: 5. The germline V gene has CDR1 GTSNPN and CDR2 SVGIG (reference sequence). The CDR3 covers 15 residues. This chain's CDR3 is CAWSATGGPTDTQYF. The CDR3 DNA reads TGTGCCTGGAGTGCCACAGGGGGGCCCACAGATACGCAGTATTTT. Drawing the rest from reference TRBV30 and TRBJ2-3, the complete variable domain is SQTIHQWPATLVQPVGSPLSLECTVEGTSNPNLYWYRQAAGRGLQLLFYSVGIGQISSEVPQNLSASRPQDRQFILSSKKLLLSDSGFYLCAWSATGGPTDTQYFGPGTRLTVL.

This clonotype was observed once. The V gene is TRBV6-6, the J gene TRBJ2-1, with D possibly being TRBD1 (5 bases). Trimming pared 2 bases from V and 4 bases from J, leaving 9 bases between. The CDR3 contains 14 residues. CDR1 and CDR2 (germline): MNHNY, SVGAGI (reference sequence). CDR3 loop: CASSYQGPYNEQFF. The CDR3 DNA is TGTGCCAGCAGTTACCAGGGCCCATACAATGAGCAGTTCTTC.

This clonotype appeared a few times. V gene TRBV4-1 combines with J gene TRBJ2-1; perhaps TRBD2 as D (5 bases). The CDR3 sequence is 14 residues long. Trimming shortened V by 4 bases and J by 8 bases, and 15 bases separated the two germline ends. Germline CDR1 reads MGHRA; CDR2 reads YSYEKL. CDR3 loop: CASSRTGRSDEQFF. The CDR3 DNA sequence: TGCGCCAGCAGCCGAACGGGAAGGTCCGATGAGCAGTTCTTC.

V is TRBV12-3 or TRBV12-4 and J is TRBJ2-7, with D tentatively TRBD1 (8 bases). The CDR3 extends over 15 amino acids. With 3 bases removed from V and 2 bases from J, the gap between germline ends came to 14 bases. The CDR3 region is CASSFGQGGAYEQYF. Written as DNA, the CDR3 is TGTGCCAGCAGTTTTGGACAGGGAGGGGCCTACGAGCAGTACTTC.

This rearrangement joins TRBV14 to TRBJ2-5; D gene ambiguous. Between the trimmed V and J ends, which lost 4 bases and 10 bases, there was a span of 13 bases. The CDR3 has 12 amino acids. Per the germline V gene, CDR1 is SGHDN and CDR2 is FVKESK. In DNA, the CDR3 is TGTGCCAGCAGCCCCGCCGGACCCGTCCAGTACTTC. This gives the protein CASSPAGPVQYF.

CDR3 amino acids: CASSPSGPADEQFF. CDR3 nucleotides: TGTGCCAGCAGCCCTAGCGGACCAGCCGATGAGCAGTTCTTC. The rearrangement joins TRBV6-2 or TRBV6-3 to TRBJ2-1; 7 positions match TRBD2. V lost 6 bases, J lost 8 bases, and 10 bases stayed unmatched. The CDR3 has 14 amino acids. CDR1 MNHEY and CDR2 SVGEGT come from the germline V gene.

This sequence joins TRBV7-8 and TRBJ1-2; D not resolved. Germline CDR1 SGHVS, CDR2 FQNEAQ. The CDR3 runs 11 residues. V gave up 8 bases and J gave up 5 bases, with 9 bases separating them. Written as DNA, the CDR3 is TGTGCCAGCCGGACGGATTATGGCTACACCTTC. Translated, it gives CASRTDYGYTF.

The V gene is TRBV4-3, the J gene TRBJ2-7, with a weak D call TRBD1 (6 bases). CDR3 length equals 18 residues. Germline V gives CDR1 LGHNA, CDR2 YSLEER. The ends were cut back, 2 bases at V and 2 bases at J, with 22 bases in the middle. The CDR3 nucleotides read TGCGCCAGCAGCCAAAGTGGGCCATTGGGACACCGTACCTACGAGCAGTACTTC. Translated, it gives CASSQSGPLGHRTYEQYF.

In its sample, this clonotype was seen once. This sequence joins TRBV12-3 or TRBV12-4 and TRBJ2-7, with 10 nucleotides matching TRBD2. This CDR3 comprises 15 residues. Unmatched junction bases numbered 6, after V lost 2 bases and J lost 5 bases. CDR3 sequence reads: CASSLKGLAMHEQYF. Here the CDR3 DNA reads TGTGCCAGCAGTTTAAAGGGACTAGCGATGCACGAGCAGTACTTC.

This chain connects TRBV4-1 to TRBJ2-7, with TRBD1 identical over 7 bases. The CDR3 runs 17 residues. Per germline, CDR1 MGHRA and CDR2 YSYEKL. J lost 0 bases, V lost 0 bases, and 8 bases had no gene match. The CDR3 region has the DNA TGCGCCAGCAGCCAAGATCCTCAGGGGGAAGTCTCCTACGAGCAGTACTTC. This encodes CASSQDPQGEVSYEQYF.

The chain has TRBV30 and TRBJ2-7, with 9 bases fitting TRBD1. The CDR3 covers 16 residues. CDR1 is GTSNPN and CDR2 is SVGIG in the germline V gene (reference sequence). Germline trimming cut 3 bases from V and 0 bases from J; bases unmatched to any gene: 9. The CDR3 DNA follows: TGTGCCTGGAGCCGGGGACAGGGCGCGAGCTCCTACGAGCAGTACTTC. Translating gives CAWSRGQGASSYEQYF.

This clonotype was counted once. This chain connects TRBV18 to TRBJ2-5; TRBD2 agrees at 11 bases. Germline V CDR1 and CDR2: KGHSH, LQKENI. J lost 2 bases, V lost 3 bases, and 11 bases had no gene match. CDR3 length: 18 amino acids. The CDR3 DNA is TGTGCCAGCTCACCTCGGACTAGCGGGTCACTCCTACAAGAGACCCAGTACTTC. Its translation is CASSPRTSGSLLQETQYF.

The chain couples TRBV3-1 to TRBJ2-3, with unresolved D. The germline V gene has CDR1 LGHDT and CDR2 YNNKEL (reference sequence). The CDR3 has 14 amino acids. The ends were cut back, 0 bases at V and 2 bases at J, with 6 bases in the middle. For the CDR3, the DNA is TGTGCCAGCAGCCAAGATCACCTCACAGATACGCAGTATTTT. The encoded protein is CASSQDHLTDTQYF.

The genes are TRBV20-1 and TRBJ2-7; D is ambiguous. CDR3 length: 15 residues. Germline lookup yields CDR1 DFQATT and CDR2 SNEGSKA (reference sequence). Trimming removed 3 bases from V and 0 bases from J, with 15 bases in between. The CDR3 bases are TGCAGTGCTAGGCTCCCGGACGCGAGCTCCTACGAGCAGTACTTC. It is translated as CSARLPDASSYEQYF.

This sequence joins TRBV20-1 and TRBJ2-1; 11 bases fit TRBD2. The V gene end was trimmed by 0 bases and the J gene end by 5 bases; junction bases not matched to a gene: 6. Germline CDR1 is DFQATT and CDR2 is SNEGSKA (reference sequence). This CDR3 is built from 16 residues. The chain's CDR3 is CSARDPGLAEDNEQFF. CDR3 bases: TGCAGTGCTAGAGATCCGGGACTAGCGGAGGACAATGAGCAGTTCTTC.